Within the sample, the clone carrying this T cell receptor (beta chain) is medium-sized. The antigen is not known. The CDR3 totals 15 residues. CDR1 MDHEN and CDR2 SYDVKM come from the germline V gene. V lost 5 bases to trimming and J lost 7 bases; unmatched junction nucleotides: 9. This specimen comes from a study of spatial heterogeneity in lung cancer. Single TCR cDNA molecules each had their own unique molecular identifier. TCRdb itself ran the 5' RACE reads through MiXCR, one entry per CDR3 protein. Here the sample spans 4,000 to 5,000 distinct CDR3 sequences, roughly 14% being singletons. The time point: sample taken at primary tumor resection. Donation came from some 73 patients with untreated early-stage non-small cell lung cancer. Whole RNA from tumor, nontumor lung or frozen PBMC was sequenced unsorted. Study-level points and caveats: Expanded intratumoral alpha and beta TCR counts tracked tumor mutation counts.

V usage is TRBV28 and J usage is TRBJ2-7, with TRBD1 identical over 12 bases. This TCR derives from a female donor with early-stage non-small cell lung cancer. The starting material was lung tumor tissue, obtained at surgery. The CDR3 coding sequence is TGTGCCAGCAGTCCACCGGGACAGGGGGCTAGGGAGCAGTACTTC. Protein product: CASSPPGQGAREQYF. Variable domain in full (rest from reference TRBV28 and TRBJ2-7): DVKVTQSSRYLVKRTGEKVFLECVQDMDHENMFWYRQDPGLGLRLIYFSYDVKMKEKGDIPEGYSVSREKKERFSLILESASTNQTSMYLCASSPPGQGAREQYFGPGTRLTVT.